The next 10 T cell receptor beta chains were all read from a single sample in a study of T cell responses to AZD1222 COVID-19 vaccine. Libraries were prepared by immunoSEQ multiplex PCR; TCRdb keeps only in-frame clonotypes and omits some of them. The table has some 120,000 clones, 70% to 90% seen once. This specimen was peripheral blood, taken on day 0 of AZD1222 vaccination. These receptors were obtained from an adult in good health.

The chain employs TRBV7-9 and TRBJ1-5; D uncertain. This CDR3 spans 15 amino acids. Germline assignment: CDR1 SEHNR and CDR2 FQNEAQ (reference sequence). V shed 5 bases and J shed 2 bases, with 13 bases lying between them. DNA of the CDR3: TGTGCCAGCAGCCAGGTCGCCGGTGGCAATCAGCCCCAGCATTTT. Translated: CASSQVAGGNQPQHF.

The genes are TRBV18 and TRBJ1-1; 7 bases match TRBD1. Trimming cost V 0 bases and J 9 bases; bases outside gene matches: 7. This CDR3 comprises 14 residues. Germline V gene sequence: CDR1 KGHSH, CDR2 LQKENI. The CDR3: CASSPPYSGQQAFF. The CDR3 DNA follows: TGTGCCAGCTCACCACCCTATTCGGGACAGCAAGCTTTCTTT.

V usage is TRBV14 and J usage is TRBJ1-1; the D gene is possibly TRBD1 (6 bases). V lost 5 bases and J 0 bases, leaving 13 bases between the germline ends. There are 15 residues in the CDR3. Germline V gene lookup returns CDR1 SGHDN and CDR2 FVKESK. The CDR3 spells CASSYPTGVNTEAFF. The CDR3 nucleotides are TGTGCCAGCAGCTATCCGACAGGCGTGAACACTGAAGCTTTCTTT. Combining the CDR3 with reference TRBV14 and TRBJ1-1 gives the whole variable domain EAGVTQFPSHSVIEKGQTVTLRCDPISGHDNLYWYRRVMGKEIKFLLHFVKESKQDESGMPNNRFLAERTGGTYSTLKVQPAELEDSGVYFCASSYPTGVNTEAFFGQGTRLTVV.

This rearrangement joins TRBV3-1 (or the pseudogene TRBV3-2) to TRBJ2-3; TRBD1 matches 8 bases. In germline, CDR1 is LGHDT, CDR2 YNNKEL (reference sequence). V trimming: 0 bases; J trimming: 5 bases; junction bases outside the gene matches: 10. The CDR3 consists of 17 residues. The CDR3 sequence: CASSQDRGRDWGDTQYF. CDR3 sequence (DNA): TGTGCCAGCAGCCAAGACAGGGGGCGAGATTGGGGAGATACGCAGTATTTT.

This chain joins TRBV1 and TRBJ2-1; no DNA check was done on the table's D call, TRBD2. TRBV1 is a documented pseudogene. This CDR3 is 16 amino acids long. CDR3 nucleotides: TGCACCAGCAGCATACTCGGGGTAGCGAGGTACAATGAGCAGTTCTTC. Protein product: CTSSILGVARYNEQFF.

This chain uses TRBV28 with TRBJ1-1; D unclear. The V gene's germline CDR1 is MDHEN and CDR2 SYDVKM. This CDR3 contains 16 residues. V lost 6 bases to trimming and J lost 0 bases, with 17 bases between them. The CDR3 DNA reads as TGTGCCAGCAGCATGGGTACCGGAGTGGTGAACACTGAAGCTTTCTTT. Amino acid sequence: CASSMGTGVVNTEAFF.

V is TRBV27 and J is TRBJ2-7, with 7 positions matching TRBD2. Germline V gene data show CDR1 as MNHEY and CDR2 as SMNVEV (reference sequence). CDR3 length equals 14 residues. Germline trimming cut 6 bases from V and 4 bases from J; bases unmatched to any gene: 9. This CDR3 reads CASRRPGGTYEQYF. The CDR3 DNA reads TGTGCCAGCAGGCGACCGGGAGGAACGTACGAGCAGTACTTC.

This clone was observed a handful of times. The chain combines TRBV11-3 with TRBJ2-7; D perhaps matches TRBD2 (5 bases). Germline V gene data show CDR1 as SGHNT and CDR2 as YENEEA. The CDR3 runs 14 residues. The V end was cut by 5 bases, the J end by 0 bases, with 11 bases between. CDR3 loop: CASSPGLSSYEQYF. The CDR3 DNA sequence: TGTGCCAGCAGCCCGGGGTTAAGCTCCTACGAGCAGTACTTC.

This clone has a single count. CDR3 in amino acids: CASSLASRGLETQYF. The CDR3 DNA reads TGTGCCAGCAGCTTAGCGAGCAGGGGGCTAGAGACCCAGTACTTC. This chain connects TRBV7-2 to TRBJ2-5; 8 positions match TRBD1. V gave up 0 bases and J gave up 4 bases; unmatched junction bases: 4. In germline, CDR1 is SGHTA, CDR2 FQGNSA. The CDR3 runs 15 residues. Based on the CDR3 plus reference TRBV7-2 and TRBJ2-5, the full variable domain is GAGVSQSPSNKVTEKGKDVELRCDPISGHTALYWYRQSLGQGLEFLIYFQGNSAPDKSGLPSDRFSAERTGGSVSTLTIQRTQQEDSAVYLCASSLASRGLETQYFGPGTRLLVL.

In nucleotides, the CDR3 is TGTGCCAGCAGCTTAGGCCCCAGGGCGGGGGGCTCCTACGAGCAGTACTTC. As protein: CASSLGPRAGGSYEQYF. The chain has TRBV7-2 and TRBJ2-7, with 8 bases identical to TRBD2. Germline V gene data show CDR1 as SGHTA and CDR2 as FQGNSA. V gave up 1 base and J gave up 0 bases; unmatched junction bases: 8. CDR3 length equals 17 residues. Based on the CDR3 plus reference TRBV7-2 and TRBJ2-7, the full variable domain is GAGVSQSPSNKVTEKGKDVELRCDPISGHTALYWYRQSLGQGLEFLIYFQGNSAPDKSGLPSDRFSAERTGGSVSTLTIQRTQQEDSAVYLCASSLGPRAGGSYEQYFGPGTRLTVT.